A single sample gave rise to the 27 T cell receptor beta chains below, sequenced in a study of cytomegalovirus exposure and HLA in healthy donors. Primers: 60 Vbeta forward and 13 Jbeta reverse. Clones were read by immunoSEQ multiplex PCR, and TCRdb kept only the in-frame ones, dropping some. The table has about 55,000 clones, nearly 85% seen once. The source material was PBMCs. The receptors were sampled from a man aged 25-45 years in good health and CMV-seronegative.

This clone was found once. This chain links TRBV30 with TRBJ1-3; 9 bases align to TRBD1. Trimming at V came to 5 bases and at J to 0 bases, leaving 2 bases not matched to a gene. The CDR3 has 14 residues. The germline gives CDR1 GTSNPN, CDR2 SVGIG (reference sequence). CDR3 nucleotides: TGTGCCTGGGGGACAGGGAGCTCTGGAAACACCATATATTTT. This sequence encodes CAWGTGSSGNTIYF.

This chain's CDR3 is CASGSRQGALSQETQYF. CDR3 nucleotides: TGTGCCAGCGGTTCCCGACAGGGGGCCTTGTCTCAAGAGACCCAGTACTTC. The chain has TRBV2 and TRBJ2-5; TRBD1 matches at 10 bases. From germline, CDR1 is SNHLY and CDR2 FYNNEI. After removal of 8 bases from V and 2 bases from J, the junction contained 14 bases not matched to a gene. The CDR3 consists of 17 residues.

The rearrangement uses TRBV28 and TRBJ2-5, with 12 bases identical to TRBD2. CDR3 size: 16 residues. V shed 5 bases, J shed 2 bases, and the junction held 6 bases outside the gene matches. CDR1 is MDHEN and CDR2 is SYDVKM in the germline V gene. The CDR3: CASSPGLAGLQETQYF. CDR3 bases: TGTGCCAGCAGTCCCGGACTAGCGGGACTGCAAGAGACCCAGTACTTC.

The chain employs TRBV5-4 and TRBJ2-1, with 8 bases that match TRBD2. The CDR3 runs to 16 residues. Trimming cost V 0 bases and J 1 base; bases outside gene matches: 3. Germline assignment: CDR1 SGHNT and CDR2 YYREEE (reference sequence). The CDR3, as DNA: TGTGCCAGCAGCTTGGGGACTAGCTTTTCCTACAATGAGCAGTTCTTC. The encoded protein is CASSLGTSFSYNEQFF.

This sequence joins TRBV6-1 and TRBJ1-1; maybe TRBD1 (5 bases). Trimming stripped 3 bases from V and 6 bases from J, with 14 bases between. Germline loops: CDR1 MNHNS, CDR2 SASEGT. There are 14 residues in the CDR3. The CDR3 DNA follows: TGTGCCAGCAGTGAGGGGCCCTGGACGGCTGAAGCTTTCTTT. Its protein is CASSEGPWTAEAFF.

The chain carries TRBV5-4 and TRBJ2-5; 11 bases line up with TRBD1. The end of the DNA fits TRBJ2-7 better, so the J call may be wrong. This CDR3 region has 16 residues. Germline-derived CDR1 and CDR2 are SGHNT and YYREEE (reference sequence). Written as DNA, the CDR3 is TGTGCCAGCAGCCGCCGTGGGACAGGGGGTTTCGACGAGCAGTACTTC. Translated, it gives CASSRRGTGGFDEQYF.

This clone has only one observation. The V gene is TRBV11-3, the J gene TRBJ2-1; possibly TRBD2 for D (7 bases). This CDR3 is 15 amino acids long. The V gene's germline CDR1 is SGHNT and CDR2 YENEEA. Trimming pared 5 bases from V and 9 bases from J, leaving 20 bases between. The CDR3: CASSPLQGREGEQFF. The DNA for the CDR3 is TGTGCCAGCAGCCCCCTGCAGGGGAGGGAGGGTGAGCAGTTCTTC.

The V call is TRBV6-5, the J call TRBJ2-1; D not certain. The CDR3 runs 16 residues. Germline CDR1 and CDR2: MNHEY and SVGAGI. Trimming cost V 0 bases and J 0 bases, with 9 bases left between them. The CDR3 DNA is TGTGCCAGCAGTTACTCCGAGCTAAGCTCCTACAATGAGCAGTTCTTC. It yields the protein CASSYSELSSYNEQFF.

The rearrangement links TRBV5-6 to TRBJ2-5, with D possibly matching TRBD2 (5 bases). This CDR3 comprises 13 residues. Deletions cut 2 bases from V and 7 bases from J, with 12 bases between. Per the germline V gene, CDR1 is SGHDT and CDR2 is YYEEEE. The CDR3 DNA sequence: TGTGCCAGCAGCTTCGTTAGGAGCGGGACCCAGTACTTC. Its translation is CASSFVRSGTQYF.

This clone was counted a single time. The V and J genes are TRBV11-2 and TRBJ1-1, with D hard to call. This CDR3 is 14 amino acids long. Trimming stripped 5 bases from V and 9 bases from J, with 19 bases between. Germline CDR1 is SGHAT and CDR2 is FQNNGV. This CDR3 is CASSTLPEGSKAFF. The CDR3, as DNA: TGTGCCAGCAGCACCCTCCCCGAGGGCTCGAAAGCTTTCTTT.

V is TRBV6-1 and J is TRBJ1-2; TRBD1 matches at 8 bases. The CDR3 totals 14 residues. Looked up from germline, CDR1 is MNHNS and CDR2 is SASEGT. V dropped 6 bases and J dropped 4; count of bases not matched to a gene: 7. The CDR3 loop is CASSPGGSRYGYTF. CDR3 sequence (DNA): TGTGCCAGCAGCCCAGGGGGCAGCCGCTATGGCTACACCTTC.

The CDR3 spells CAWSPPGYYGYTF. The CDR3 DNA follows: TGTGCCTGGAGCCCGCCGGGGTACTATGGCTACACCTTC. This chain connects TRBV30 to TRBJ1-2; D uncertain. Germline V gene data show CDR1 as GTSNPN and CDR2 as SVGIG (reference sequence). The CDR3 is 13 amino acids. Trimming left V 3 bases short and J 3 bases short, with 11 bases between. Using reference TRBV30 and TRBJ1-2 for the parts outside the CDR3, the full variable domain is SQTIHQWPATLVQPVGSPLSLECTVEGTSNPNLYWYRQAAGRGLQLLFYSVGIGQISSEVPQNLSASRPQDRQFILSSKKLLLSDSGFYLCAWSPPGYYGYTFGSGTRLTVV.

As to this clone: A read error may account for a junction end that differs from germline. The rearrangement links TRBV7-9 to TRBJ1-1; D is unresolved. Germline CDR1 and CDR2: SEHNR and FQNEAQ (reference sequence). This CDR3 is built from 12 residues. In DNA form, the CDR3 reads TGTTCCAGCAGCTTGTCCGACACTGAAGCTTTCTTT. Its translation: CSSSLSDTEAFF.

In the case of this clone: One end of the junction does not line up with germline, which may come from a read error. The chain combines TRBV30 with TRBJ2-7, with 10 bases that match TRBD2. Germline CDR1 is GTSNPN and CDR2 is SVGIG (reference sequence). CDR3 length equals 13 residues. In DNA form, the CDR3 reads TGTGCCTGGGGTGGGGACAGATTAGCGGGAGGTCTCTTC. Protein product: CAWGGDRLAGGLF.

The chain combines TRBV2 with TRBJ2-1; 9 positions agree with TRBD1. V gave up 6 bases and J gave up 3 bases; unmatched junction bases: 6. The CDR3 spans 15 residues. Per the germline V gene, CDR1 is SNHLY and CDR2 is FYNNEI. The CDR3 coding sequence is TGTGCCAGCAGGGGGGACAGGGACTACTACAATGAGCAGTTCTTC. This translates into CASRGDRDYYNEQFF.

This chain uses TRBV7-9 with TRBJ2-1; tentative D call: TRBD2 (7 bases). The CDR3 covers 15 residues. Germline V gene lookup returns CDR1 SEHNR and CDR2 FQNEAQ (reference sequence). Trimming took off 6 bases at V and 10 bases at J, with 22 bases between the two ends. The CDR3 DNA reads TGTGCCAGCAGAGGGAACGGGGGGCTTTCGAGAGAGCAGTTCTTC. It yields the protein CASRGNGGLSREQFF.

V is TRBV5-4 and J is TRBJ2-5; 9 positions agree with TRBD2. Germline trimming cut 2 bases from V and 4 bases from J; bases unmatched to any gene: 6. The CDR3 is 15 residues long. Germline V gene lookup returns CDR1 SGHNT and CDR2 YYREEE (reference sequence). The CDR3 DNA follows: TGTGCCAGCAGCTTCGGCGGGGGGGCCGCAGAGACCCAGTACTTC. Translated: CASSFGGGAAETQYF.

The V call is TRBV5-5, the J call TRBJ1-5; the match to TRBD1 covers 7 bases. V trimming: 3 bases; J trimming: 5 bases; junction bases outside the gene matches: 2. The CDR3 runs 13 residues. Per germline, CDR1 SGHKS and CDR2 YYEKEE (reference sequence). The CDR3, as DNA: TGTGCCAGCAGCTGGGACAGCTATCAGCCCCAGCATTTT. Protein product: CASSWDSYQPQHF.

The chain recombines TRBV6-1 with TRBJ2-7, with 12 bases matching TRBD2. Germline CDR1 and CDR2: MNHNS and SASEGT. The CDR3 is 15 residues long. Trimming took 5 bases from V and 3 from J; bases not matched to a gene: 5. The chain's CDR3 is CASSRTSGAVYEQYF. In DNA form, the CDR3 reads TGTGCCAGCAGTAGGACTAGCGGGGCCGTCTACGAGCAGTACTTC.

The chain uses TRBV5-4 and TRBJ2-5, with 9 bases aligning to TRBD1. This CDR3 region has 14 residues. CDR1 is SGHNT, CDR2 YYREEE, per germline (reference sequence). V lost 5 bases, J lost 5 bases, and 7 bases stayed unmatched. CDR3 nucleotides: TGTGCCAGCAGTGTACAGGGGGCGGCCGAGACCCAGTACTTC. Amino acids: CASSVQGAAETQYF.

The rearrangement joins TRBV11-2 to TRBJ1-1; D remains unclear. The germline V gene encodes CDR1 SGHAT and CDR2 FQNNGV. V lost 2 bases to trimming and J lost 2 bases, with 12 bases between them. The CDR3 covers 15 residues. Written as DNA, the CDR3 is TGTGCCAGCAGCTTAATTCGGGGAGATAACACTGAAGCTTTCTTT. Amino acids: CASSLIRGDNTEAFF. Complete variable domain (other parts from reference TRBV11-2 and TRBJ1-1): EAGVAQSPRYKIIEKRQSVAFWCNPISGHATLYWYQQILGQGPKLLIQFQNNGVVDDSQLPKDRFSAERLKGVDSTLKIQPAKLEDSAVYLCASSLIRGDNTEAFFGQGTRLTVV.

This chain links TRBV14 with TRBJ2-7, with TRBD2 matching 8 bases. The V gene end was trimmed by 2 bases and the J gene end by 7 bases; junction bases not matched to a gene: 10. The CDR3 consists of 15 residues. Germline V gene sequence: CDR1 SGHDN, CDR2 FVKESK. CDR3 sequence: CASSQQSLAGEEQYF. The CDR3 region has the DNA TGTGCCAGCAGCCAACAATCGCTAGCGGGTGAGGAGCAGTACTTC.

The V and J genes are TRBV21-1 and TRBJ1-5; TRBD1 reflects the table's D call only, with no check against the DNA. TRBV21-1 is tagged as a pseudogene. CDR3 size: 16 residues. Written as DNA, the CDR3 is TGTGCCAGCAGCGGAAAGGACAGGGAAGGAGAACAGCCCCAGCATTTT. Translating it yields CASSGKDREGEQPQHF.

About this clone: A junction boundary mismatches the germline segment, possibly from a read error. The chain links TRBV5-4 to TRBJ2-3; TRBD1 matches 8 bases. This CDR3 has 16 residues. Germline V gene lookup returns CDR1 SGHNT and CDR2 YYREEE (reference sequence). The CDR3 DNA sequence: TGTGCCAGCAGCTTGGAGGGACAGGTCCGGACAGCTACGCAGTATTTT. Translating gives CASSLEGQVRTATQYF. The full variable domain, with the rest looked up from reference TRBV5-4 and TRBJ2-3, is ETGVTQSPTHLIKTRGQQVTLRCSSQSGHNTVSWYQQALGQGPQFIFQYYREEENGRGNFPPRFSGLQFPNYSSELNVNALELDDSALYLCASSLEGQVRTATQYFGPGTRLTVL.

The genes are TRBV4-2 and TRBJ2-1, with 11 bases aligning to TRBD2. From germline, CDR1 is LGHNA and CDR2 YNFKEQ. Trimming took 1 base from V and 6 from J; bases not matched to a gene: 2. This CDR3 contains 15 residues. The CDR3 here is CASSQGLAGFNEQFF. The DNA for the CDR3 is TGTGCCAGCAGCCAAGGACTAGCGGGATTCAATGAGCAGTTCTTC.

The J gene is TRBJ2-5, the V gene TRBV19, with TRBD2 identical over 9 bases. J was trimmed by 2 bases and V by 4 bases; bases with no gene match: 2. The CDR3 loop spans 14 amino acids. Germline V CDR1 and CDR2: LNHDA, SQIVND (reference sequence). Here the CDR3 reads CASSRTSGQETQYF. For the CDR3, the DNA is TGTGCCAGTAGTAGAACTAGCGGGCAAGAGACCCAGTACTTC.

This rearrangement joins TRBV4-1 to TRBJ1-2; unclear D gene. V lost 2 bases, J lost 8 bases, and 15 bases lay in between. Looked up from germline, CDR1 is MGHRA and CDR2 is YSYEKL. The CDR3 totals 14 residues. CDR3 region: CASSQRGLGLGYTF. DNA of the CDR3: TGCGCCAGCAGCCAACGTGGTTTGGGCCTAGGCTACACCTTC.